This TCR beta chain is from a study of Graves' ophthalmopathy and Graves' hyperthyroidism. Amplified TCR beta CDR3 regions were obtained using RNA transcripts as template. Amplification began with first-round RT-PCR using HTBI primers, then second-round multiplex PCR was performed. TCRdb re-called the multiplex PCR reads with MiXCR, one entry per CDR3 protein. The table includes about 480,000 distinct CDR3 sequences, about 15% detected once. CDR1 is SGHAT, CDR2 FQNNGV, per germline. The CDR3 totals 18 residues. Deletions cut 2 bases from V and 2 bases from J, with 22 bases between. Study-level results: Blood contained most expanded thyroid clonotypes exceeding 0.001 frequency.

At least ten counts were recorded for this clonotype. Its cognate antigen is unknown. The receptor comes from a woman younger than 45 with Graves' ophthalmopathy. The chain combines TRBV11-2 with TRBJ2-7; D ambiguous. The specimen sequenced was blood. The CDR3 DNA reads TGTGCCAGCAGCTTACAATTTCCCCAAGCACAATTCCCCTACGAGCAGTACTTC. Residues: CASSLQFPQAQFPYEQYF.